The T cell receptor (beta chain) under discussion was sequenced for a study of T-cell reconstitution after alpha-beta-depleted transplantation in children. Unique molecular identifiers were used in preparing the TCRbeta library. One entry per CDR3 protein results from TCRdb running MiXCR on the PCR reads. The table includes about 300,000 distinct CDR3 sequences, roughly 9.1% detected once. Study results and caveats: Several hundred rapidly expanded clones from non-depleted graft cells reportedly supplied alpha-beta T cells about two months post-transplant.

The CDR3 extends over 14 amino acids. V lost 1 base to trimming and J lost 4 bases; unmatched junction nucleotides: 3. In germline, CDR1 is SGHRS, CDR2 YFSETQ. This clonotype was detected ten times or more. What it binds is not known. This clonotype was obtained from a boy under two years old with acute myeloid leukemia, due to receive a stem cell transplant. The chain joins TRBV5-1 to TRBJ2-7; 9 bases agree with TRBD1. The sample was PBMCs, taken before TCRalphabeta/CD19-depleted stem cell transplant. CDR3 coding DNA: TGCGCCAGCAGCTTGCCGGACAGGGGATACGAGCAGTACTTC. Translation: CASSLPDRGYEQYF.